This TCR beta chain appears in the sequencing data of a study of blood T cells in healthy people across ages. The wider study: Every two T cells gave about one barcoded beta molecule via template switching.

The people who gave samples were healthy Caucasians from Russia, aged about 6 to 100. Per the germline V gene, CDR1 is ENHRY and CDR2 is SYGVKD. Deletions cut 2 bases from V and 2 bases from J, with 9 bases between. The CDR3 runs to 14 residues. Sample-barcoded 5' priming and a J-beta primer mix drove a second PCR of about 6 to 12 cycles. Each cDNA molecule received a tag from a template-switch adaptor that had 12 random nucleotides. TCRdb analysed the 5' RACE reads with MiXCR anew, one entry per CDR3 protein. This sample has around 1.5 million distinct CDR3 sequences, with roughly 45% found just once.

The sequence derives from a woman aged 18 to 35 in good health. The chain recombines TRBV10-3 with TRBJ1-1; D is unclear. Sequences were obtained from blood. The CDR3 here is CAISEAVDNTEAFF. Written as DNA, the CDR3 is TGTGCCATCAGTGAGGCCGTGGATAACACTGAAGCTTTCTTT.